A selection of T cell receptor beta chains follows, all from one sample in a study of cytomegalovirus exposure and HLA in healthy donors. Clones were read by immunoSEQ multiplex PCR, and TCRdb kept only the in-frame ones, dropping some. Of roughly 200,000 clones listed, about four fifths are singletons. Sequences were obtained from PBMCs. The receptors stem from a male donor in good health and CMV-seronegative. Both conserved end residues are part of each CDR3. D genes are given only for firm matches. The size entry is marked missing in some rows and otherwise reads once, few, many or a size class.

>TRBD1|TRBJ2-7|once|TRBV4-1|15
TGCGCCAGCAGCTCCCCGGGACAGGGGAACCTCGAGCAGTACTTC
CASSSPGQGNLEQYF
>TRBD1|TRBJ1-2|NA|TRBV7-8|16
TGTGCCAGCAGCTTAGGGGGACAGTCAGTGCCGGGTGGCTACACCTTC
CASSLGGQSVPGGYTF
>TRBD2|TRBJ2-4|once|TRBV28|14
TGTGCCAGCAGTGGACTAGCGGGGGGAAACATTCAGTACTTC
CASSGLAGGNIQYF
>NA|TRBJ1-2|NA|TRBV28|12
TGTGCCAGCAGTAGGGGTGGTGAAGGCTACACCTTC
CASSRGGEGYTF
>NA|TRBJ1-2|NA|TRBV4-1|18
TGCGCCAGCAGCCAAGCCACGACAGGATTTGACTCTAACTATGGCTACACCTTC
CASSQATTGFDSNYGYTF
>TRBD1|TRBJ1-2|NA|TRBV30|14
TGTGCCTGGAGTCCCGGGACAGAGAACTATGGCTACACCTTC
CAWSPGTENYGYTF
>NA|TRBJ1-5|NA|TRBV10-3|15
TGTGCCATCAGTGCCCAGGGGACCCCAAATCAGCCCCAGCATTTT
CAISAQGTPNQPQHF
>NA|TRBJ1-1|NA|TRBV10-3|13
TGTGCCATCAGGACCCCCCGGGGGACTGAAGCTTTCTTT
CAIRTPRGTEAFF
>TRBD1|TRBJ1-2|NA|TRBV7-9|13
TGTGCCAGCAGGGCCGGGACAGACTATGGCTACACCTTC
CASRAGTDYGYTF
>NA|TRBJ1-2|NA|TRBV28|11
TGTGCCATCGATACAGGATCAGGCTACACCTTC
CAIDTGSGYTF
>NA|TRBJ1-5|few|TRBV30|13
TGTGCCTGGGACCGGGGAGGCAATCAGCCCCAGCATTTT
CAWDRGGNQPQHF
>NA|TRBJ1-3|few|TRBV7-9|12
TGTGCCAGCAGCTTGGAGGTCTACACCATATATTTT
CASSLEVYTIYF
>TRBD1|TRBJ1-3|once|TRBV28|14
TGTGCCAGCAGGGGACAGATCTCTGGAAACACCATATATTTT
CASRGQISGNTIYF
>TRBD1|TRBJ1-2|few|TRBV11-2|15
TGTGCCAGCAGCTGGCTCCGGGACAGGGCGCAAGGCTACACCTTC
CASSWLRDRAQGYTF
>TRBD1|TRBJ1-2|NA|TRBV4-1|14
TGCGCCAGCTGCTTGCCGGGACAGGGTTTTAACTACACCTTC
CASCLPGQGFNYTF
>TRBD1|TRBJ2-1|NA|TRBV6-6|14
TGTGCCAGCGACCCCAACCAGCAGGGGGATGAGCAGTTCTTC
CASDPNQQGDEQFF
>TRBD2|TRBJ2-2|NA|TRBV7-8|16
TGTGCCAGCATCCTGACTAGCGGGAGTAACACCGGGGAGCTGTTTTTT
CASILTSGSNTGELFF
>NA|TRBJ1-5|NA|TRBV30|14
TGTGCCTGGAATAGTAGAGGCGCAATCAGGGTCCAGCATTTT
CAWNSRGAIRVQHF
>TRBD2|TRBJ2-1|few|TRBV2|16
TGTGCCAGCAGTGAAGCTTGGGCGGGAGTTGTGGATGAGCAGTTCTTC
CASSEAWAGVVDEQFF
>NA|TRBJ2-6|few|TRBV18|15
TGTGCCAGCTTACTTGCGGAGGCTGGGGCCAACGTCCTGACTTTC
CASLLAEAGANVLTF
>TRBD2|TRBJ2-7|NA|TRBV19|17
TGTGCCAGTAGTTTCATAGGGACTAGCGGGAGCTCCTACGAGCAGTACTTC
CASSFIGTSGSSYEQYF
>TRBD1|TRBJ2-1|NA|TRBV7-9|15
TGTGCCAGCAGCTTAACAGGGGGCTCCTACAATGAGCAGTTCTTC
CASSLTGGSYNEQFF
>NA|TRBJ2-3|NA|TRBV28|17
TGTGCCAGCAGTTCCCCCTGGGCGGGGAATAGCACAGATACGCAGTATTTT
CASSSPWAGNSTDTQYF
>NA|TRBJ2-1|NA|TRBV7-7|16
TGTGCCAGCAGCCTAAACTTCGCGGGGGCTGGCAATGAGCAGTTCTTC
CASSLNFAGAGNEQFF
>TRBD2|TRBJ2-7|NA|TRBV4-2|16
TGTGCCAGCAGCCAGGACGCTAGCGGGGGGGCCTACGAGCAGTACTTC
CASSQDASGGAYEQYF
>NA|TRBJ2-2|few|TRBV21-1|14
TGTGCCAGCGGTTGGTCCGGGAACACCGGGGAGCTGTTTTTT
CASGWSGNTGELFF
>NA|TRBJ1-3|few|TRBV6-5|15
TGTGCCAGCAGTTACGAGAGAAGCTCTGGAAACACCATATATTTT
CASSYERSSGNTIYF
>NA|TRBJ2-5|NA|TRBV7-2|15
TGTGCCAGCAGCTTAGCAACAGGGCGGGGGAAGACCCAGTACTTC
CASSLATGRGKTQYF
>NA|TRBJ1-5|NA|TRBV28|12
TGTGCCAGCAGCTATCTGTCGCAGCCCCAGCATTTT
CASSYLSQPQHF
>TRBD1|TRBJ1-1|few|TRBV6-1|12
TGTGCCATCCGACAGGGTGGCACTGAAGCTTTCTTT
CAIRQGGTEAFF
>NA|TRBJ1-3|NA|TRBV6-5|13
TGTGCCTCTTCGGGAGGTTCTGGAAACACCATATATTTT
CASSGGSGNTIYF
>TRBD1|TRBJ1-2|NA|TRBV6-1|13
TGTGCCAGCAGAGAGACAGGGCCTTATGGCTACACCTTC
CASRETGPYGYTF
>NA|TRBJ1-5|NA|TRBV6-6|15
TGTGCCAGCAGTTCCCTACAGGTGGTAAATCAGCCCCAGCATTTT
CASSSLQVVNQPQHF
>NA|TRBJ1-1|NA|TRBV6-5|13
TGTGCCAGCAGTCTAAGGGGGAACACTGAAGCTTTCTTT
CASSLRGNTEAFF
>TRBD1|TRBJ2-2|NA|TRBV29-1|13
TGCAGCGCAGGGGGCAAGGTTACCGGGGAGCTGTTTTTT
CSAGGKVTGELFF
>TRBD1|TRBJ1-2|NA|TRBV10-3|15
TGTGCCACTAAACCGGGACAGGGCTCCAACTATGGCTACACCTTC
CATKPGQGSNYGYTF
>NA|TRBJ1-2|NA|TRBV6-6|11
TGTGCCAGCAGTTGGACAGTGGACTACACCTTC
CASSWTVDYTF
>NA|TRBJ1-5|NA|TRBV19|15
TGTGCCAGTAGTTCCCCAGGGGTGAGCGGTCAGCCCCAGCATTTT
CASSSPGVSGQPQHF
>NA|TRBJ1-2|NA|TRBV5-4|13
TGTGCCAGCGGCCGGGAAGGGTCCTATGGCTACACCTTC
CASGREGSYGYTF
>TRBD1|TRBJ1-6|NA|TRBV30|17
TGTGCCTGGAGTGTTGAGGGGGCGGGCTCCTATAATTCACCCCTCCACTTT
CAWSVEGAGSYNSPLHF
>TRBD1|TRBJ2-7|NA|TRBV7-9|17
TGTGCCAGCAGCCAGCCGACTGGACAGGGGAAATCCTACGAGCAGTACTTC
CASSQPTGQGKSYEQYF
>NA|TRBJ1-2|NA|TRBV7-9|15
TGTGCCAGCAGCCCCCAGGGTGGAATTTCAGATGCCGGCACCTTC
CASSPQGGISDAGTF
>NA|TRBJ2-3|NA|TRBV7-9|16
TGTGCCAGCACCTTTACTCGCGTCGTTGCCACAGATACGCAGTATTTT
CASTFTRVVATDTQYF
>NA|TRBJ2-7|NA|TRBV5-1|14
TGCGCCAGCAACCCTCACTCGGGGTCGTACGAGCAGTACTTC
CASNPHSGSYEQYF
>NA|TRBJ1-2|NA|TRBV19|15
TGTGCCAGTAGTATGGAAGGGAGTAGAAACTATGGCTACACCTTC
CASSMEGSRNYGYTF
>TRBD1|TRBJ1-2|NA|TRBV6-6|15
TGTGCCAGCAGTGACCCGGCAGGGGGCATCTATGGCTACACCTTC
CASSDPAGGIYGYTF
>NA|TRBJ2-2|NA|TRBV7-3|11
TGTGCCAGCGCGGCCTCCGGGGAGCTGTTTTTT
CASAASGELFF
>NA|TRBJ2-3|NA|TRBV30|12
TGTGCCTGGAGTGTACTAGCCGATACGCAGTATTTT
CAWSVLADTQYF
>TRBD1|TRBJ2-3|once|TRBV4-3|17
TGCGCCAGCAGCCAAACCCCACAGGGGGCCCTCACAGATACGCAGTATTTT
CASSQTPQGALTDTQYF
>NA|TRBJ2-6|NA|TRBV28|17
TGTGCCAGCAGTTTAGGCGGCAGTAACTCTGGGGCCAACGTCCTGACTTTC
CASSLGGSNSGANVLTF
>TRBD2|TRBJ2-5|few|TRBV6-5|15
TGTGCCAGCTCGAATAGCGGGGGGGAAGGAGAGACCCAGTACTTC
CASSNSGGEGETQYF
>TRBD2|TRBJ2-1|once|TRBV10-3|15
TGTGCCATCAGTGAGTCGCTAGCGGGGGTTTTTGAGCAGTTCTTC
CAISESLAGVFEQFF
>TRBD2|TRBJ2-3|few|TRBV15|13
TGTGCCACCAGGCCGGGACTAGCATGGACGCAGTATTTT
CATRPGLAWTQYF
>NA|TRBJ1-3|NA|TRBV4-1|14
TGCGCCAGCAGACTGGATGAGGGAGGAAACACCATATATTTT
CASRLDEGGNTIYF
>NA|TRBJ2-1|NA|TRBV28|16
TGTGCCAGCAGTTCCCCTCTTGGCCAGGGAAACAATGAGCAGTTCTTC
CASSSPLGQGNNEQFF
>TRBD1|TRBJ2-7|NA|TRBV27|15
TGTGCCAGCGGAGGGACAGGGCCCATTCTGTACGAGCAGTACTTC
CASGGTGPILYEQYF
>TRBD2|TRBJ2-7|few|TRBV20-1|11
TGCAGTTTAGCGGGCCACTACGAGCAGTACTTC
CSLAGHYEQYF
>NA|TRBJ1-3|NA|TRBV13|14
TGTGCCAGCAGCCCGCGGCACTCTGGAAACACCATATATTTT
CASSPRHSGNTIYF
>NA|TRBJ2-6|NA|TRBV29-1|16
TGCAGCGTTGAGAGATTGGGCGTATCTGGGGCCAACGTCCTGACTTTC
CSVERLGVSGANVLTF
>NA|TRBJ1-5|NA|TRBV30|14
TGTGCCTGGAGTGTACGCAGGGACAATCAGCCCCAGCATTTT
CAWSVRRDNQPQHF